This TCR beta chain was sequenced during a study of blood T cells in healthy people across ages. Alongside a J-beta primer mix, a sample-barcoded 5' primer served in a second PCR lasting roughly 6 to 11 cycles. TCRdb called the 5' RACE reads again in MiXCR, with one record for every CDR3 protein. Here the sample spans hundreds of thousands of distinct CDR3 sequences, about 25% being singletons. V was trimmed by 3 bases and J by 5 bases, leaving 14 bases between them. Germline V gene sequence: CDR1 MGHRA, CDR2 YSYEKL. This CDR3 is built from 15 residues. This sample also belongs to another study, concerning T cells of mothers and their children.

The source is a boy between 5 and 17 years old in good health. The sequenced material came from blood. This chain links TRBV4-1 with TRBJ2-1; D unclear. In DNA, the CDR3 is TGCGCCAGCAGCCACCTAGGTCCCCAGAACAATGAGCAGTTCTTC. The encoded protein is CASSHLGPQNNEQFF.